This T cell receptor (beta chain) comes out of a study of OX40 agonist ivuxolimab in advanced cancers. Study in general: Patients assigned to dose escalation were diagnosed with hepatocellular carcinoma, melanoma, renal cell or head and neck cancer.

Data came from immunoSEQ multiplex PCR; TCRdb stores just in-frame clones and leaves some out. The sample lists tens of thousands of clones; 75% to 90% were seen once. Findings of the study overall: The 0.1-3.0 mg/kg partial responders had among the lowest clonal expansion. At doses 0.1 to 3.0 mg/kg, CD4+ and CD8+ clones expanded.

The junction had 5 bases not matched to a gene; V was cut back by 6 bases and J by 1 base. This CDR3 has 17 amino acids. Looked up from germline, CDR1 is SNHLY and CDR2 is FYNNEI. Points on this clone: Its antigen is undetermined.

This TCR was recovered from an adult with an advanced solid tumor such as melanoma, head and neck, liver or kidney cancer. The chain carries TRBV2 and TRBJ2-2, with 13 bases matching TRBD2. Material: CD4+ or CD8+ T cells sorted from blood, obtained in a trial of the OX40 agonist ivuxolimab. In DNA form, the CDR3 reads TGTGCCAGCAGGGGGGGACTAGCGGGGTTGAACACCGGGGAGCTGTTTTTT. Translation gives CASRGGLAGLNTGELFF. Full variable domain (remainder filled in from reference TRBV2 and TRBJ2-2): EPEVTQTPSHQVTQMGQEVILRCVPISNHLYFYWYRQILGQKVEFLVSFYNNEISEKSEIFDDQFSVERPDGSNFTLKIRSTKLEDSAMYFCASRGGLAGLNTGELFFGEGSRLTVL.